Below are 28 T cell receptor beta chains sequenced from a single sample in a study of Ad26.COV2.S vaccination and SARS-CoV-2 variants. Treatment described: roughly 19 received Ad26.COV2.S at low or high dose, single or two shots; several received placebo; per-sample allocation not given. Sampling was performed 63 days after the first vaccine or placebo injection. TCRdb keeps only in-frame clones here, not all; method: immunoSEQ multiplex PCR. The sample lists around 300,000 clones, approximately 86% occurring once. Sample: peripheral blood, taken in a trial of Ad26.COV2.S vaccine versus placebo. These TCRs come from a person aged 18-65 years who received the Ad26.COV2.S COVID-19 vaccine or a placebo.

V usage is TRBV27 and J usage is TRBJ1-2; tentatively, D is TRBD1 (5 bases). V gave up 4 bases and J gave up 8 bases, with 11 bases separating them. The germline V gene has CDR1 MNHEY and CDR2 SMNVEV (reference sequence). The CDR3 is 12 amino acids. CDR3 sequence (DNA): TGTGCCAGCAGTTCGGGACGAACCGGCTACACCTTC. It specifies CASSSGRTGYTF.

This sequence joins TRBV19 and TRBJ2-4, with 7 bases matching TRBD1. Germline CDR1 LNHDA, CDR2 SQIVND (reference sequence). V was pared by 5 bases and J by 6 bases, with 10 bases of the junction left unmatched. The CDR3 is 15 residues long. The CDR3: CASSEPGTAVNIQYF. DNA for the CDR3: TGTGCCAGTAGTGAGCCCGGGACAGCGGTAAACATTCAGTACTTC.

The table lists this clone with a few counts. V usage is TRBV27 and J usage is TRBJ2-7; possibly TRBD2 for D (6 bases). V dropped 5 bases and J dropped 2 bases, with 19 bases sitting between them. This CDR3 has 16 residues. Germline CDR1 reads MNHEY; CDR2 reads SMNVEV (reference sequence). CDR3 bases: TGTGCCAGCAGTCCCCTCCCAAGGGACTGGGCCTACGAGCAGTACTTC. It codes for CASSPLPRDWAYEQYF.

The chain is built from TRBV5-6 and TRBJ1-1; D remains ambiguous. V lost 2 bases to trimming and J lost 1 base, with 6 bases between them. The CDR3 has 13 amino acids. Germline-derived CDR1 and CDR2 are SGHDT and YYEEEE. The CDR3 sequence: CASSFWGNTEAFF. CDR3 nucleotides: TGTGCCAGCAGCTTCTGGGGGAACACTGAAGCTTTCTTT.

The rearrangement uses TRBV19 and TRBJ1-1; TRBD1 is a possible D gene (5 bases). The CDR3 sequence is 15 residues long. Trimming took 8 bases from V and 0 from J, leaving 16 bases between them. The germline gives CDR1 LNHDA, CDR2 SQIVND (reference sequence). For the CDR3, the DNA is TGTGCCAGTGGGTCGGAGGGACTGTTGAACACTGAAGCTTTCTTT. Translated, it gives CASGSEGLLNTEAFF.

The gene calls are TRBV7-2 and TRBJ1-5, with 11 bases matching TRBD1. The trim removed 5 bases at V and 3 bases at J, leaving 6 bases unmatched. Per germline, CDR1 SGHTA and CDR2 FQGNSA. This CDR3 is built from 16 residues. The CDR3 loop is CASSPRDRGINQPQHF. The CDR3 region has the DNA TGTGCCAGCAGCCCGAGGGACAGGGGGATCAATCAGCCCCAGCATTTT.

The chain links TRBV24-1 to TRBJ2-3, with a tentative D call TRBD2 (6 bases). The CDR3 consists of 16 residues. Trimming pared 4 bases from V and 0 bases from J, leaving 13 bases between. Per the germline V gene, CDR1 is KGHDR and CDR2 is SFDVKD. CDR3 sequence (DNA): TGTGCCACCAGTGAAAGACTAGTCCAGAGCACAGATACGCAGTATTTT. Translation: CATSERLVQSTDTQYF.

A few counts support this clone. The rearrangement joins TRBV9 to TRBJ2-2, with 9 nucleotides matching TRBD2. Germline CDR1 and CDR2: SGDLS and YYNGEE. The CDR3 is 16 amino acids. The V gene end was trimmed by 4 bases and the J gene end by 6 bases; junction bases not matched to a gene: 10. In DNA form, the CDR3 reads TGTGCCAGCAGCCCTCGGACTAGCGCCAATGCCGGGGAGCTGTTTTTT. Translating gives CASSPRTSANAGELFF.

J is TRBJ2-5 and V is TRBV6-2 or TRBV6-3, with D uncertain. The CDR3 is made up of 16 amino acids. The V gene's germline CDR1 is MNHEY and CDR2 SVGEGT. The V and J ends lost 0 bases and 1 base respectively, with 12 bases between them. The DNA of the CDR3 is TGTGCCAGCAGTTACTCGGAAGGACCCCGCCAAGAGACCCAGTACTTC. It encodes CASSYSEGPRQETQYF.

V and J are TRBV2 and TRBJ1-5, with D possibly being TRBD1 (5 bases). Trimming pared 8 bases from V and 5 bases from J, leaving 16 bases between. Germline CDR1 is SNHLY and CDR2 is FYNNEI. The CDR3 loop spans 14 amino acids. The CDR3 spells CASGRGSGYQPQHF. For the CDR3, the DNA is TGTGCCAGCGGGAGGGGCAGCGGCTATCAGCCCCAGCATTTT.

The chain recombines TRBV5-8 with TRBJ2-4, with D unresolved. Germline values: CDR1 SGHTS, CDR2 YDEGEE. The CDR3 has 15 amino acids. The V gene lost 4 bases and the J gene lost 1 base, with 12 bases spanning the gap. CDR3 in amino acids: CASSPRGAAKNIQYF. CDR3 bases: TGTGCCAGCAGCCCCCGCGGAGCGGCCAAAAACATTCAGTACTTC. Filled out from reference TRBV5-8 and TRBJ2-4, the complete variable domain reads EAGVTQSPTHLIKTRGQQATLRCSPISGHTSVYWYQQALGLGLQFLLWYDEGEERNRGNFPPRFSGRQFPNYSSELNVNALELEDSALYLCASSPRGAAKNIQYFGAGTRLSVL.

This clone was counted only a few times. The chain has TRBV18 and TRBJ1-5; 7 nucleotides agree with TRBD1. V lost 3 bases to trimming and J lost 7 bases; unmatched junction nucleotides: 6. The CDR3 runs 14 residues. Germline lookup yields CDR1 KGHSH and CDR2 LQKENI. The CDR3 coding sequence is TGTGCCAGCTCACCGGGGACAGACCCCCAGCCCCAGCATTTT. Its translation is CASSPGTDPQPQHF.

The chain employs TRBV21-1 and TRBJ1-1. TRBV21-1 has pseudogene status. The CDR3 has 13 residues. The CDR3 sequence is CASSKGPPTEAFF. The CDR3 DNA reads TGTGCCAGCAGCAAAGGCCCTCCCACTGAAGCTTTCTTT.

The J gene is TRBJ2-2, the V gene TRBV5-1; 11 nucleotides align to TRBD2. V lost 6 bases and J lost 1; bases outside the gene matches: 5. The CDR3 is 16 amino acids. Germline V gene lookup returns CDR1 SGHRS and CDR2 YFSETQ. CDR3: CASTDLAGGNTGELFF. The CDR3 DNA is TGCGCCAGCACAGACCTAGCGGGGGGGAACACCGGGGAGCTGTTTTTT. Filled out from reference TRBV5-1 and TRBJ2-2, the complete variable domain reads KAGVTQTPRYLIKTRGQQVTLSCSPISGHRSVSWYQQTPGQGLQFLFEYFSETQRNKGNFPGRFSGRQFSNSRSEMNVSTLELGDSALYLCASTDLAGGNTGELFFGEGSRLTVL.

V and J are TRBV6-5 and TRBJ1-5, with TRBD1 as a possible D gene (5 bases). The V gene's germline CDR1 is MNHEY and CDR2 SVGAGI. Trimming stripped 7 bases from V and 0 bases from J, with 10 bases between. This CDR3 region has 14 residues. The CDR3 DNA sequence: TGTGCCAGCAAAGGAGGGGATAGCAATCAGCCCCAGCATTTT. It translates to CASKGGDSNQPQHF.

The table lists this clone with a count of one. The chain joins TRBV6-5 to TRBJ1-4; a possible D gene is TRBD1 (5 bases). The germline V gene has CDR1 MNHEY and CDR2 SVGAGI. Trimming removed 2 bases at V and 7 bases at J, with 11 bases between. This CDR3 is built from 14 residues. In DNA, the CDR3 is TGTGCCAGCAGTTACGGGGGGATAGGTGAAAAACTGTTTTTT. It specifies CASSYGGIGEKLFF.

The chain has TRBV7-2 and TRBJ1-2; no clear D gene. The CDR3 covers 15 residues. V dropped 8 bases and J dropped 4 bases, with 20 bases sitting between them. In germline, CDR1 is SGHTA, CDR2 FQGNSA. CDR3 DNA sequence: TGTGCCAGCTCCCTCTTAATCCGCAGCCTCTATGGCTACACCTTC. It is translated as CASSLLIRSLYGYTF.

V and J are TRBV28 and TRBJ2-7; either TRBD1 or TRBD2 may supply D (5 bases each). Trimming pared 3 bases from V and 5 bases from J, leaving 11 bases between. This CDR3 is built from 13 residues. Germline CDR1 reads MDHEN; CDR2 reads SYDVKM. CDR3: CASSLAVGDEQYF. In DNA, the CDR3 is TGTGCCAGCAGTTTGGCAGTGGGGGACGAGCAGTACTTC.

This clone was observed a single time. The rearrangement uses TRBV19 and TRBJ1-2, with 9 positions matching TRBD1. V was clipped by 4 bases and J by 3 bases; unmatched bases: 9. Germline values: CDR1 LNHDA, CDR2 SQIVND (reference sequence). This CDR3 is 16 amino acids long. Here the CDR3 DNA reads TGTGCCAGTAGTAGTACCGGGACAGGGAGATACTATGGCTACACCTTC. Amino acids: CASSSTGTGRYYGYTF.

The V call is TRBV5-1, the J call TRBJ1-6, with TRBD1 identical over 7 bases. J lost 6 bases, V lost 7 bases, and 10 bases had no gene match. The CDR3 contains 15 residues. Germline values: CDR1 SGHRS, CDR2 YFSETQ. CDR3 sequence reads: CASARQDRPNSPLHF. The DNA for the CDR3 is TGCGCCAGCGCGCGCCAGGACAGGCCTAATTCACCCCTCCACTTT. The full variable domain, in which reference TRBV5-1 and TRBJ1-6 provide the parts outside the CDR3, is KAGVTQTPRYLIKTRGQQVTLSCSPISGHRSVSWYQQTPGQGLQFLFEYFSETQRNKGNFPGRFSGRQFSNSRSEMNVSTLELGDSALYLCASARQDRPNSPLHFGNGTRLTVT.

The chain couples TRBV3-1 (or the pseudogene TRBV3-2) to TRBJ1-4; no definite D call. Per the germline V gene, CDR1 is LGHDT and CDR2 is YNNKEL (reference sequence). V lost 0 bases, J lost 0 bases, and 17 bases lay in between. This CDR3 spans 19 amino acids. The CDR3 DNA is TGTGCCAGCAGCCAAGATTTTTTCGGTTCGGCGCCAACTAATGAAAAACTGTTTTTT. Protein: CASSQDFFGSAPTNEKLFF.

The V call is TRBV12-3 or TRBV12-4, the J call TRBJ1-1; D is undetermined. This CDR3 comprises 13 residues. V lost 3 bases to trimming and J lost 0 bases, with 5 bases between them. The CDR3 loop reads CASSFWVNTEAFF. For the CDR3, the DNA is TGTGCCAGCAGTTTCTGGGTGAACACTGAAGCTTTCTTT.

The chain carries TRBV27 and TRBJ1-1, with TRBD1 as a possible D gene (6 bases). Germline values: CDR1 MNHEY, CDR2 SMNVEV (reference sequence). The V gene lost 3 bases and the J gene lost 5 bases, with 13 bases spanning the gap. The length of the CDR3 is 14 residues. The CDR3 loop reads CASSFGGTITEAFF. CDR3 DNA: TGTGCCAGCAGTTTTGGGGGGACAATAACTGAAGCTTTCTTT.

CDR3 sequence: CASSIVQATEAFF. CDR3 nucleotide sequence: TGTGCCAGTAGTATAGTACAGGCCACTGAAGCTTTCTTT. The V and J genes are TRBV19 and TRBJ1-1; tentatively, D is TRBD1 (5 bases). Germline V gene data show CDR1 as LNHDA and CDR2 as SQIVND (reference sequence). The CDR3 runs 13 residues. Trimming pared 1 base from V and 4 bases from J, leaving 7 bases between. Drawing the rest from reference TRBV19 and TRBJ1-1, the complete variable domain is DGGITQSPKYLFRKEGQNVTLSCEQNLNHDAMYWYRQDPGQGLRLIYYSQIVNDFQKGDIAEGYSVSREKKESFPLTVTSAQKNPTAFYLCASSIVQATEAFFGQGTRLTVV.

This clone was seen only a few times. The rearrangement joins TRBV20-1 to TRBJ2-7; a weak D match, TRBD2 (5 bases). Germline CDR1 is DFQATT and CDR2 is SNEGSKA (reference sequence). The CDR3 extends over 11 amino acids. The CDR3 spells CRLGIPYEQYF. For the CDR3, the DNA is TGCAGACTAGGTATCCCCTACGAGCAGTACTTC.

The chain combines TRBV6-5 with TRBJ2-2, with D possibly being TRBD1 or TRBD2 (6 bases each). The length of the CDR3 is 13 residues. Per the germline V gene, CDR1 is MNHEY and CDR2 is SVGAGI. V was cut by 5 bases and J by 5 bases, with 9 bases left in between. The CDR3: CASSKGGTGELFF. CDR3 DNA: TGTGCCAGCAGTAAGGGGGGAACCGGGGAGCTGTTTTTT.

The V gene is TRBV5-5, the J gene TRBJ2-7, with D perhaps TRBD1 or TRBD2 (5 bases each). CDR1 and CDR2 (germline): SGHKS, YYEKEE (reference sequence). V lost 0 bases, J lost 6 bases, and 7 bases lay in between. The CDR3 runs 12 residues. The CDR3 DNA sequence: TGTGCCAGCAGCTTGGCGGGGCCCGAGCAGTACTTC. It translates to CASSLAGPEQYF.

The chain carries TRBV6-4 and TRBJ2-3; perhaps TRBD2 as D (6 bases). CDR1 and CDR2 (germline): MRHNA, SNTAGT. There are 16 residues in the CDR3. Trimming took 5 bases from V and 2 from J, leaving 17 bases between them. As DNA, the CDR3 is TGTGCCAGCAGTACATCTAGCGACCACTTCACAGATACGCAGTATTTT. It codes for CASSTSSDHFTDTQYF.